This T cell receptor (beta chain) was sequenced for a study of cytomegalovirus exposure and HLA in healthy donors. Regarding the study as a whole: The authors enumerated roughly 180 TCR beta chains as linked to cytomegalovirus. Another analysis was done later, and it associated 17,000 or so TCR beta sequences with HLA alleles at 0.05 false discovery rate. As a later analysis showed, several of the most significant clusters appeared to be linked to common viral pathogens. Cytomegalovirus status, reportedly, was diagnosed with high specificity and sensitivity by the classifier.

Germline loops: CDR1 LNHDA, CDR2 SQIVND (reference sequence). Unmatched junction bases numbered 5, after V lost 5 bases and J lost 0 bases. The CDR3 consists of 15 residues. Regarding this clone: The antigen is undetermined.

This PCR relied on a set of 60 Vbeta primers and 13 Jbeta primers. Clones were sequenced by immunoSEQ multiplex PCR, and TCRdb holds only the in-frame ones, with some missing. The sample consists of approximately 200,000 clones, more than 75% of them appearing once. Sequenced sample: PBMCs. This chain uses TRBV19 with TRBJ2-5, with 8 bases identical to TRBD2. This sequence was found in a human donor in good health. This CDR3 is CASSPFSGDQETQYF. The CDR3, as DNA: TGTGCCAGTAGTCCATTTAGCGGGGACCAAGAGACCCAGTACTTC.